These T cell receptor beta chains were read from a single sample in a study of cytomegalovirus exposure and HLA in healthy donors. The data were produced by immunoSEQ multiplex PCR, yet TCRdb's version contains in-frame clones alone and is incomplete. Altogether about 120,000 clones are present, roughly 79% being singletons, with the ten largest covering 2% to 2.5%. Source material: PBMCs. These receptor sequences come from a middle-aged woman in good health and CMV-seronegative. Each CDR3 is given with its conserved first and last residue. A D gene is named only where the DNA matches it firmly.

d_call v_call cdr3_aa
TRBD1 TRBV7-9 CASSPRDRVEDTEAFF
. TRBV6-5 CASRVQFSNQPQHF
. TRBV6-1 CASSESGVGYTF
TRBD1 TRBV5-6 CASSAGTGSEKLFF
. TRBV5-1 CASSRQEKSYEQYF
. TRBV7-2 CASSGSETQYF
. TRBV19 CASSIVGGTTEAFF
TRBD1 TRBV6-4 CASSIKQGAMAEAFF
TRBD1 TRBV11-3 CASSLMRTGSSNEQFF
. TRBV4-1 CASSQDLSETYGYTF
. TRBV28 CASSITSSGELFF
. TRBV2 CASSFLDMMTEMNTEAFF
TRBD2 TRBV9 CASSLSSSGTSTDTQYF
. TRBV27 CASSQTENYGYTF
TRBD1 TRBV5-1 CASSFDRGERYGYTF
TRBD2 TRBV30 CAWGLAGGTDTQYF
TRBD1 TRBV12-5 CASGFRGQMDEQFF
TRBD2 TRBV5-1 CASSLGTRQETQYF
TRBD2 TRBV7-6 CASSSGSPDTQYF
TRBD1 TRBV9 CASSTTGTEGTQYF
TRBD1 TRBV5-1 CASSLEGQALNYEQYF
. TRBV19 CASSIAPNEQFF